The source of this T cell receptor (beta chain) is a study of cytomegalovirus exposure and HLA in healthy donors. Findings of the study overall: Cytomegalovirus-associated TCR beta chains were listed, numbering around 150. Earlier analysis yielded a pattern in which most TCR beta V segments were productive about 87% or about 30% of the time. A later analysis linked a missense DCLRE1C variant to TCR beta V- and J-gene trimming.

On this clone itself: Its target is unknown.

This PCR relied on a set of 60 Vbeta primers and 13 Jbeta primers. As processed by the authors: As a later analysis found, there were tens of millions of unique TCR beta chains, of which roughly 11 million were shared. Assay used: immunoSEQ multiplex PCR; TCRdb lists only in-frame clones, some missing. V, J and clone size derive from that table, while D and trimming were established from the DNA sequence. The data hold about 160,000 clones, with roughly 82% observed a single time. This CDR3 spans 16 amino acids. Germline values: CDR1 MNHEY, CDR2 SVGAGI. V gave up 0 bases and J gave up 5 bases, with 16 bases separating them.

The source is a man aged 45-60 years in good health and CMV-seropositive. The chain carries TRBV6-5 and TRBJ2-5; tentative D call: TRBD2 (5 bases). The sequencing sample was made of PBMCs. CDR3 DNA sequence: TGTGCCAGCAGTTACTCGTTGGACGGAGGTCGGGAGACCCAGTACTTC. This gives the protein CASSYSLDGGRETQYF.